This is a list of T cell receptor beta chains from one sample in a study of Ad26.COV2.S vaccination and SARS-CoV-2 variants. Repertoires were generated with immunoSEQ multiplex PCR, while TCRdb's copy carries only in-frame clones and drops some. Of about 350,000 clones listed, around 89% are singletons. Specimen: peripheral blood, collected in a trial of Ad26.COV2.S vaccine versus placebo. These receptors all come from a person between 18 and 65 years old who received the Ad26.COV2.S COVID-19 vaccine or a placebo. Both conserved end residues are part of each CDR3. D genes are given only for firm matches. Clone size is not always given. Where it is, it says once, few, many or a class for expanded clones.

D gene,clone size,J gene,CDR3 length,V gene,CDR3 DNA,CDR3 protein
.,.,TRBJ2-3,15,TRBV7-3,TGTGCCAGCAGCCCGACAGGGACTAGCACAGATACGCAGTATTTT,CASSPTGTSTDTQYF
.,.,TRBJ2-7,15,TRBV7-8,TGTGCCAGCAGCTTAAGTCGAGAGGTGCCCTACGAGCAGTACTTC,CASSLSREVPYEQYF
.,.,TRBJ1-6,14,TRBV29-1,TGCAGCGCCCAGACAGGAACTGGGGATTCACCCCTCCACTTT,CSAQTGTGDSPLHF
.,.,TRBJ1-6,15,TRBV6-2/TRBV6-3,TGTGCCAGCAGTTACCAACTTACCGAGAATTCACCCCTCCACTTT,CASSYQLTENSPLHF
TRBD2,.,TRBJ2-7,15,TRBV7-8,TGTGCCAGCAGCCTAGGGACTAGCGGGAGGTACGAGCAGTACTTC,CASSLGTSGRYEQYF
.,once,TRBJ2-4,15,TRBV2,TGTGCCAGCAGTGAACAGGGACTAGCCAAAAACATTCAGTACTTC,CASSEQGLAKNIQYF
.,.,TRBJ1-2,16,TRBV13,TGTGCCAGCAGCTTAGGCCATGGGTTTTCCTCCTATGGCTACACCTTC,CASSLGHGFSSYGYTF
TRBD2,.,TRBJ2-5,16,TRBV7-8,TGTGCCAGCAGCCTAGCGCTGGGGGGGGGCCAAGAGACCCAGTACTTC,CASSLALGGGQETQYF
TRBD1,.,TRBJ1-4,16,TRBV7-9,TGTGCCAGCAGCTTATCCAGGACAGGGGGCAGTGAAAAACTGTTTTTT,CASSLSRTGGSEKLFF
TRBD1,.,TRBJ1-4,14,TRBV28,TGTGCCAGCAGTTCGGGACAGACTAATGAAAAACTGTTTTTT,CASSSGQTNEKLFF
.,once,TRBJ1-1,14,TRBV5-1,TGCGCCAGCAGCTGGAGTCACTCGAACACTGAAGCTTTCTTT,CASSWSHSNTEAFF
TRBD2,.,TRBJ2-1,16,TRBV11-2,TGTGCCAGCCGGCGACTAGCGGGAGGGCCTTACAATGAGCAGTTCTTC,CASRRLAGGPYNEQFF
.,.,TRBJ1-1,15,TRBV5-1,TGCGCCAGCAGAGGGGGGGCGGCGATGAACACTGAAGCTTTCTTT,CASRGGAAMNTEAFF
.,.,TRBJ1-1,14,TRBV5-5,TGTGCCAGCAGCCAAGGGACGGTGAACACTGAAGCTTTCTTT,CASSQGTVNTEAFF
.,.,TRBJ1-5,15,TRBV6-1,TGTGCCAGCAGTGAATATGGGGGGTTCGGTCAGCCCCAGCATTTT,CASSEYGGFGQPQHF
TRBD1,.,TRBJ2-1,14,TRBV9,TGTGCCAGCAGCCCAGGACAGGGATACAATGAGCAGTTCTTC,CASSPGQGYNEQFF
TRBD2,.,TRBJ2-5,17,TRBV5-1,TGCGCCAGCAGCTTGGTTGCTAGCGGGAGGAGGGGAGAGACCCAGTACTTC,CASSLVASGRRGETQYF
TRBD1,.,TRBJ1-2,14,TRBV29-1,TGCAGCGTTGAAGCACCCGAGGACAGGACTGGCTACACCTTC,CSVEAPEDRTGYTF
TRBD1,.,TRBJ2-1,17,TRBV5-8,TGTGCCAGCAGCTCCGGGACAGTAGTTAGCTCCTACAATGAGCAGTTCTTC,CASSSGTVVSSYNEQFF
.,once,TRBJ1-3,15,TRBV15,TGTGCCACCAGCAGAGATCGTAGGGTTGGAAACACCATATATTTT,CATSRDRRVGNTIYF
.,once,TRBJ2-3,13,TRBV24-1,TGTGCCACCAGTGAGGCAGGACCAGATACGCAGTATTTT,CATSEAGPDTQYF
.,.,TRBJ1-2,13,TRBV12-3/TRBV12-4,TGTGCCAGCAGTTTAGTGGCAGGGAATGGCTACACCTTC,CASSLVAGNGYTF
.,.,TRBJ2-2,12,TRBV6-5,TGTGCCAGCAGCCTGGGGACCGGGGAGCTGTTTTTT,CASSLGTGELFF
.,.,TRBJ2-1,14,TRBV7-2,TGTGCCAGCAGCGCCTTCGGTTCCTACAATGAGCAGTTCTTC,CASSAFGSYNEQFF
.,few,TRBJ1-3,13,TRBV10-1,TGCGCCAGCAGTCCGACAGCAGGAAACACCATATATTTT,CASSPTAGNTIYF
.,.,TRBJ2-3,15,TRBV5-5,TGTGCCAGCAGCTTGGCCCGGGTGGACACAGATACGCAGTATTTT,CASSLARVDTDTQYF
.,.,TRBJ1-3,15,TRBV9,TGTGCCAGCAGCGTTTCAGGGGACTCTGGAAACACCATATATTTT,CASSVSGDSGNTIYF
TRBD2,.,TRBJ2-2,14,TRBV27,TGTGCCAGCAGGGGAGGGCTACACACCGGGGAGCTGTTTTTT,CASRGGLHTGELFF
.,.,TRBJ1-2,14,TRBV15,TGTGCCACCAGCAGAGATAGAGGTTTTGGGGGCTACACCTTC,CATSRDRGFGGYTF
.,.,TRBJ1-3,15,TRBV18,TGTGCCAGCTCACCGGACTTATCCTCTGGAAACACCATATATTTT,CASSPDLSSGNTIYF
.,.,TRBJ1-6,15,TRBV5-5,TGTGCCAGCAGCTTGGCGGGGCCTAATAATTCACCCCTCCACTTT,CASSLAGPNNSPLHF
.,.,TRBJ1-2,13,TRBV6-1,TGTGCCAGCAGTGAATTTGGGGGCCCTGGCTACACCTTC,CASSEFGGPGYTF
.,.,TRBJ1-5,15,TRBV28,TGTGCCAGCAGTTTCCGGGGGGCAAGCAATCAGCCCCAGCATTTT,CASSFRGASNQPQHF
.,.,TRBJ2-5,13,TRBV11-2,TGTGCCAGCAGCCCAGGGTCCGGAGAGACCCAGTACTTC,CASSPGSGETQYF
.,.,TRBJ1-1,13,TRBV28,TGTGCCAGCAGTTCCCCCGTAGCTTTGGCGGCTTTCTTT,CASSSPVALAAFF
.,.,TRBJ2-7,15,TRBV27,TGTGCCAGCAGTTTTTCCCGCCAGGGCGCCTACGAGCAGTACTTC,CASSFSRQGAYEQYF
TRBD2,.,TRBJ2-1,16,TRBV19,TGTGCCAGCTCGGTGGGGCTAGCGGGGGGGCTCAATGAGCAGTTCTTC,CASSVGLAGGLNEQFF
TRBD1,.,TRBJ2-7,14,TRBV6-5,TGTGCCAGCAAGGGACAGGCATACTCCTACGAGCAGTACTTC,CASKGQAYSYEQYF